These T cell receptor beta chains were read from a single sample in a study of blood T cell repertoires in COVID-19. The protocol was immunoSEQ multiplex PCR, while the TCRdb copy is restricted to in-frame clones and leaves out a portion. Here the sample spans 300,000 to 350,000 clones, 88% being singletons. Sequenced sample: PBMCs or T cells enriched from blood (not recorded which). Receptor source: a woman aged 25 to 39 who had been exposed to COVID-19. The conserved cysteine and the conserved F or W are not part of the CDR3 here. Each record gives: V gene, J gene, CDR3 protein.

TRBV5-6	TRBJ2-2	ASSLEQRGTGELF
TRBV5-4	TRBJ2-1	ASSTQYRGRNNEQF
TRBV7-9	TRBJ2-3	ASSLGGSGGDTQY
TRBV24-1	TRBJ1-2	ATKGTGEDYGYT
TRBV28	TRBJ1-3	ASSWDRRSRNTIY
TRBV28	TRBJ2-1	ASSLSQGDRDNEQF
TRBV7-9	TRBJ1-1	ASSLTGALGNTEAF
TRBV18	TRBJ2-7	ASSPLGAGDSYEQY
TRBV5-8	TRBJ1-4	ASSLGQGPEKLF
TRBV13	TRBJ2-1	ASSLGTGGNEQF
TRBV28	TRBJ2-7	ASSLYPVAQY
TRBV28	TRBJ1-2	ASIQPGTGGNYGYT
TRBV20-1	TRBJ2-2	SASRSGSWGGELF
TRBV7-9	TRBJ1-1	ASRVGSSGVPEAF
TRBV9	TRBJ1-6	ASSATGNSPLH
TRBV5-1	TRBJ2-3	ASSFLSSGTDTQY
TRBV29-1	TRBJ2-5	SVEDQVAGGPQETQY
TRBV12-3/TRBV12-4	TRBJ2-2	ASRKQYTGELF
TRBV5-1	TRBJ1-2	ASSPTENYGYT
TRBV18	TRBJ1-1	ASSSVFPNTEAF
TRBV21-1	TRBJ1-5	ASTIVWDRGPEALNQPQH
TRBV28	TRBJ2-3	ASSLLLGGNVTDTQY
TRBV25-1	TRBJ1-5	ASSEGQTNNQPQH
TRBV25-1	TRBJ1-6	ASKGQGASSPLH
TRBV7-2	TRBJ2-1	ASSLVIGTGQYNEQF
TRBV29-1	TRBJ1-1	SVSPYRKDTEAF
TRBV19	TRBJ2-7	ASSIDHTGGRYEQY
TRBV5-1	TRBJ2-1	ASSLAAGTSGSSYNEQF
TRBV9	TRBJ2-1	ASSVMWGADEQF